This T cell receptor beta chain was identified in a study of blood T cell repertoires in COVID-19. This CDR3 region has 15 residues. Looked up from germline, CDR1 is SGHDT and CDR2 is YYEEEE. V was cut by 4 bases and J by 2 bases, with 14 bases left in between. Profiling relied on immunoSEQ multiplex PCR, and the TCRdb table lists in-frame clones only, not all of them. The data show under 250,000 clones, more than 70% seen once. The sequence was collected from a woman aged 45-60 years with acute or convalescent COVID-19. The rearrangement joins TRBV5-6 to TRBJ2-3; no definite D call. The source material was peripheral blood. CDR3 loop: CASSDLFLYTDTQYF. The CDR3 DNA sequence: TGTGCCAGCAGCGATCTATTCCTCTACACAGATACGCAGTATTTT.